The rows below give T cell receptor beta chains drawn from one sample of a study of OX40 agonist ivuxolimab in advanced cancers. Clones were read by immunoSEQ multiplex PCR, and TCRdb kept only the in-frame ones, dropping some. Of fewer than 70,000 clones listed, about 89% are singletons. Specimen: CD4+ or CD8+ T cells sorted from blood, collected in a trial of the OX40 agonist ivuxolimab. Source of these receptors: an adult with an advanced solid tumor such as melanoma, head and neck, liver or kidney cancer. CDR3s include the opening cysteine and the closing phenylalanine or tryptophan. D genes are given only for firm matches. The size of a clone is reported for some rows only, either as once, few or many, or as a class for expanded clones.

cdr3_aa cdr3_nt j_call clone_size v_call d_call
CASSYVGPGYGYTF TGTGCCAGCAGTTACGTAGGGCCGGGGTATGGCTACACCTTC TRBJ1-2 few TRBV6-5 NA
CASRRGDQPQHF TGTGCCAGCCGAAGGGGCGATCAGCCCCAGCATTTT TRBJ1-5 NA TRBV27 NA
CASSAVTGNSGANVLTF TGTGCCAGCAGCGCGGTAACAGGGAACTCTGGGGCCAACGTCCTGACTTTC TRBJ2-6 NA TRBV9 NA
CASTSSTGLYGGYTF TGTGCCAGTACCTCTTCGACAGGGCTCTACGGTGGCTACACCTTC TRBJ1-2 NA TRBV19 TRBD1
CASSLRPGTSGLDTQYF TGTGCCAGCAGCTTAAGGCCCGGGACTAGCGGATTAGATACGCAGTATTTT TRBJ2-3 NA TRBV11-2 TRBD2
CASTFHLRGQPQHF TGTGCCAGCACCTTCCATCTCAGGGGACAGCCCCAGCATTTT TRBJ1-5 NA TRBV5-6 NA
CASSYGFRQPQHF TGTGCCAGCAGTTACGGATTTAGGCAGCCCCAGCATTTT TRBJ1-5 NA TRBV6-6 NA
CASSYEANYGYTF TGTGCCAGCAGTTACGAGGCTAACTATGGCTACACCTTC TRBJ1-2 few TRBV6-5 NA
CASSWTGALNEKLFF TGTGCCAGCAGTTGGACAGGGGCTCTTAATGAAAAACTGTTTTTT TRBJ1-4 once TRBV27 TRBD1
CAWSVGLPIQETQYF TGTGCCTGGAGTGTTGGATTACCAATTCAAGAGACCCAGTACTTC TRBJ2-5 NA TRBV30 NA
CASSHRPPYSRETQYF TGCGCCAGCAGCCACCGCCCCCCGTATAGTCGAGAGACCCAGTACTTC TRBJ2-5 NA TRBV4-1 NA
CASSPSTGGRRNTEAFF TGTGCCAGCTCACCTTCGACAGGGGGCCGGAGGAACACTGAAGCTTTCTTT TRBJ1-1 few TRBV18 TRBD1
CASSRGVGETNEQFF TGTGCCAGCAGCCGAGGGGTAGGGGAAACCAATGAGCAGTTCTTC TRBJ2-1 NA TRBV7-3 NA
CASSDPGTRQETQYF TGTGCCAGCAGTGATCCTGGGACTAGACAAGAGACCCAGTACTTC TRBJ2-5 NA TRBV6-1 TRBD2
CASSLVVPQRRSGNEQFF TGCGCCAGCAGCTTGGTGGTCCCCCAGCGGAGGAGTGGGAATGAGCAGTTCTTC TRBJ2-1 NA TRBV5-1 NA
CSVAVGGVNTEAFF TGCAGCGTTGCGGTAGGCGGGGTGAACACTGAAGCTTTCTTT TRBJ1-1 NA TRBV29-1 NA
CASRPDRGPNEQFF TGTGCCAGCAGACCCGACAGGGGGCCCAATGAGCAGTTCTTC TRBJ2-1 NA TRBV28 TRBD1
CASSQQRTSGGEQYF TGCGCCAGCAGCCAACAACGAACTAGCGGGGGGGAGCAGTACTTC TRBJ2-7 NA TRBV4-3 TRBD2
CASSSPPLGEQFF TGTGCCAGCAGTTCTCCACCCCTGGGGGAGCAGTTCTTC TRBJ2-1 NA TRBV6-5 NA
CASSLHGMVAGVRETQYF TGCGCCAGCAGCTTGCATGGCATGGTAGCGGGAGTCAGGGAGACCCAGTACTTC TRBJ2-5 NA TRBV5-1 TRBD2
CASSRLQPTGTPTYEQYF TGCGCCAGCAGCCGCCTTCAACCTACAGGTACTCCCACCTACGAGCAGTACTTC TRBJ2-7 NA TRBV4-1 NA
CASSQSRDTQYF TGTGCCAGCAGCCAATCAAGAGATACGCAGTATTTT TRBJ2-3 few TRBV14 NA
CSVEMGGDEQYF TGCAGCGTTGAAATGGGGGGCGACGAGCAGTACTTC TRBJ2-7 once TRBV29-1 NA
CASSLYLTSGANVLTF TGTGCCAGCAGCTTGTACCTAACGTCTGGGGCCAACGTCCTGACTTTC TRBJ2-6 NA TRBV5-8 NA
CASSGRQTRGSDTQYF TGTGCCAGCAGCGGGCGACAGACTAGAGGTTCAGATACGCAGTATTTT TRBJ2-3 NA TRBV5-5 NA
CASSLEETSTDTQYF TGCGCCAGCAGCTTGGAGGAAACCAGCACAGATACGCAGTATTTT TRBJ2-3 NA TRBV5-1 NA